These T cell receptor beta chains were read from a single sample in a study of T cell responses to AZD1222 COVID-19 vaccine. TCRdb's table, derived via immunoSEQ multiplex PCR, lists solely in-frame clones and lacks some. The table has approximately 140,000 clones, around nine tenths seen once; the top ten hold less than 7%. The input for sequencing was peripheral blood, taken on day 0 of AZD1222 vaccination. The receptors here all came from an adult in good health. Each CDR3 is given with its conserved first and last residue.

V: TRBV5-5
J: TRBJ1-2
CDR3: CASSLGVGTGPYGYTF

V: TRBV4-3
J: TRBJ2-5
CDR3: CASSQGQVGGLGTQYF

V: TRBV5-6
J: TRBJ1-5
CDR3: CASSLDGGGQPQHF

V: TRBV4-3
J: TRBJ1-2
CDR3: CASSQETRRHGYTF

V: TRBV7-8
J: TRBJ1-1
CDR3: CASSLVSVSTEAFF

V: TRBV9
J: TRBJ2-2
CDR3: CASSKGQATGELFF

V: TRBV9
J: TRBJ1-2
CDR3: CASSVGGQGNYGYTF

V: TRBV28
J: TRBJ1-5
CDR3: CASSLNIQPQHF

V: TRBV9
J: TRBJ2-1
CDR3: CASSVAGAGLNEQFF

V: TRBV27
J: TRBJ2-2
CDR3: CASSPGDRGITGELFF

V: TRBV9
J: TRBJ2-1
CDR3: CASSLVQGPSYNEQFF

V: TRBV27
J: TRBJ1-4
CDR3: CASPFGTPNEKLFF

V: TRBV4-2
J: TRBJ1-2
CDR3: CASSQDSRGRFRDGYTF

V: TRBV19
J: TRBJ2-7
CDR3: CASCTVSGDEQYF

V: TRBV28
J: TRBJ1-1
CDR3: CASDLTQGMNTEAFF

V: TRBV10-2
J: TRBJ2-7
CDR3: CASSPYSYEQYF

V: TRBV7-3
J: TRBJ1-6
CDR3: CASSLGQGRSPLHF

V: TRBV4-3
J: TRBJ2-2
CDR3: CASSLTPDGNTGELFF

V: TRBV3-1/TRBV3-2
J: TRBJ2-7
CDR3: CASSPRAGTSSYEQYF

V: TRBV19
J: TRBJ1-5
CDR3: CASSIDRSLGSNQPQHF

V: TRBV6-2/TRBV6-3
J: TRBJ2-6
CDR3: CASSYQGSGANVLTF

V: TRBV15
J: TRBJ1-4
CDR3: CATSAGPNEKLFF